The 2 T cell receptor beta chains below all came from one sample that was sequenced in a study of T-cell memory formation after mild COVID-19. TCRdb re-analysed the 5' RACE reads in MiXCR, keeping a single row per CDR3 protein. The sample lists 300,000 to 350,000 distinct CDR3 sequences; roughly a fifth were seen once. Sequencing was carried out using PBMCs or a T cell subset sorted from them (not recorded which). Every receptor here comes from a man aged 18 to 29 who had mild COVID-19 (a few samples of this study predate the infection). Cell type and time point are not known.

The J gene is TRBJ2-3, the V gene TRBV5-5; 16 bases align to TRBD2. There are 17 residues in the CDR3. The V gene's germline CDR1 is SGHKS and CDR2 YYEKEE (reference sequence). The V and J ends lost 6 bases and 4 bases, in that order; junction bases with no gene match: 8. This CDR3 reads CASKSSGTSGGADTQYF. The CDR3 DNA is TGTGCCAGCAAATCCTCCGGGACTAGCGGGGGGGCAGATACGCAGTATTTT.

This clonotype was counted between two and nine times. V is TRBV5-1 and J is TRBJ2-2; the D is unclear. Germline V gives CDR1 SGHRS, CDR2 YFSETQ. CDR3 length equals 16 residues. The V end was cut by 0 bases, the J end by 0 bases, with 9 bases between. This CDR3 is CASSLAAAANTGELFF. CDR3 coding DNA: TGCGCCAGCAGCTTGGCCGCAGCTGCGAACACCGGGGAGCTGTTTTTT.